This T cell receptor (beta chain) comes out of a study of blood T cell repertoires in COVID-19 (TCRdb year 2020). Regarding the research as a whole: The collaborator samples originated in the United States, Italy and Spain and spanned the acute and convalescent phases of COVID-19. The prospective study material was composed of cDNA or gDNA derived from T cells, B-cell-depleted T cells, or PBMCs. The sample metadata nearly always contained a de-identified subject ID, COVID-19 status, age in years and sex. The repertoires were made available in a free public database intended to serve as a resource for research on the immune response to SARS-CoV-2. Where available, HLA class I and class II types were taken from metadata supplied by the sample provider and were not determined by assay-based typing. Samples were obtained from the ongoing ImmuneRACE study (first 160 participants) and from roughly 1,300 subjects provided by 6 global collaborators. The dataset comprised deeply sampled blood TCRbeta repertoires from subjects exposed to, actively infected with, or recovered from COVID-19. Study-level results and caveats: How much clinical and demographic metadata was included differed by source and by participant, and the metadata was provided uncurated.

To note about this clone: Its antigen has not been determined. It has no much larger one-base neighbor in the sample; base qualities were not kept.

The CDR3 starts with the cysteine, ends with the phenylalanine, and has 17 residues. Only the CDR3 DNA is retained, 51 bases long and in frame from the first base. Whole blood was collected in K2EDTA tubes by collaborating institutions according to the institutions' own protocols. For TCRbeta analysis, collaborators shipped samples as frozen whole blood, isolated PBMCs, or DNA extracted from either of those sample types. TCRbeta CDR3 regions were amplified from genomic DNA by means of the immunoSEQ Assay, a bias-controlled multiplex PCR. For the original study's pipeline: Within the assay, amplification of reference gene primers was used to estimate how many nucleated cells each sample contained. To quantify the absolute abundance of each unique TCRbeta CDR3 rearrangement, sequence reads were collapsed and filtered. For each sample, productive Simpson clonality was calculated by taking the square root of Simpson's diversity index across productive rearrangements. TCRdb took over this immuneACCESS table, retaining in-frame rearrangements with V and J assigned. Such tables are incomplete; in checked studies, under half of the missing clones stem from an unresolved V gene, and the remainder is unexplained. V and J calls and clone size are copied from that table; D and trimming were computed from the DNA. This sample has some 45,000 clones in its table, and 60% to 80% of those were observed once. Of the sample, roughly 19% falls within the top ten clones.

The chain links TRBV12-1 with TRBJ1-5. TRBV12-1 is listed as a pseudogene. This receptor was obtained from a man between 65 and 80 years old with acute or convalescent COVID-19. The sequenced sample was peripheral blood. DNA sequence: TGTGCCAGCAGCGCTGTGGGGGGGCGCGAAGGCAATCAGCCCCAGCATTTT. Its protein product is CASSAVGGREGNQPQHF.